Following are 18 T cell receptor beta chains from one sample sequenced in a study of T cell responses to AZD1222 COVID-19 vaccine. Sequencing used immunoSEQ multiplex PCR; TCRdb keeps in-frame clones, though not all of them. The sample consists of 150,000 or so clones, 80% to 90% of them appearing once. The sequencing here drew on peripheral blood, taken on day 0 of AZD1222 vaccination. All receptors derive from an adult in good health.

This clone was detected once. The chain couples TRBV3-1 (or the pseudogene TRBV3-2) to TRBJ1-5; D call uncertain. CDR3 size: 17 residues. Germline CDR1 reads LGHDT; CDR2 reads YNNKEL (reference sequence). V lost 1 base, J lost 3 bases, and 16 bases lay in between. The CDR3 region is CASSQVAGRGINQPQHF. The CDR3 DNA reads TGTGCCAGCAGCCAAGTTGCCGGACGCGGAATCAATCAGCCCCAGCATTTT.

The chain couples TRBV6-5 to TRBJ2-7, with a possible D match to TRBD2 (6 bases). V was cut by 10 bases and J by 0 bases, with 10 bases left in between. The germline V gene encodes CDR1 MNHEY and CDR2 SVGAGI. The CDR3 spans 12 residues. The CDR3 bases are TGTGCCACCCGGGGGAGCTCCTACGAGCAGTACTTC. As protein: CATRGSSYEQYF.

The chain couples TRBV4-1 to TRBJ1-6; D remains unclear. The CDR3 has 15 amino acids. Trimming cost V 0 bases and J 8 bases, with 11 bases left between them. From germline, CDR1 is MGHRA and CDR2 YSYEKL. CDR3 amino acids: CASSQEETRDSPLHF. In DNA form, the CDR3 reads TGCGCCAGCAGCCAAGAAGAGACCCGCGATTCACCCCTCCACTTT.

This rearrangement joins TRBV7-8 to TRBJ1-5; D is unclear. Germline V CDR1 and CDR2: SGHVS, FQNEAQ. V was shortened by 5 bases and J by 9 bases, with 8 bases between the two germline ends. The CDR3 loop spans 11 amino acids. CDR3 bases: TGTGCCAGCAGCCTTATGGGGCCCCAGCATTTT. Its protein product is CASSLMGPQHF.

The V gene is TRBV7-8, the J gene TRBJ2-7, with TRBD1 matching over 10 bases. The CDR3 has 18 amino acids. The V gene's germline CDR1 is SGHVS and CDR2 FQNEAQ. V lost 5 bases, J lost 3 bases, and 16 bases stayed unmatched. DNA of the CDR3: TGTGCCAGCAGCCCGAGGGACAGGGGAACGGTTGGGGGCTACGAGCAGTACTTC. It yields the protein CASSPRDRGTVGGYEQYF.

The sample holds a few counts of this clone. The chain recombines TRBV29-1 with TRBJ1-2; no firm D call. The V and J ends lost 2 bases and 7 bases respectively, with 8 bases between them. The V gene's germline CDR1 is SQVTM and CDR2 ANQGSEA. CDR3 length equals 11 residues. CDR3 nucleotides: TGCAGCGTTGAAATGGTCTTTGGCTACACCTTC. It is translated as CSVEMVFGYTF.

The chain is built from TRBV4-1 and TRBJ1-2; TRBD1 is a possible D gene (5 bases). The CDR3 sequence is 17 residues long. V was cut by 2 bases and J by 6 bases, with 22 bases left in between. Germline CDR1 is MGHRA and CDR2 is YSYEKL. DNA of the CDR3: TGCGCCAGCAGCCAACCCGAACCCCGACACGAAGGGGATGGCTACACCTTC. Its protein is CASSQPEPRHEGDGYTF.

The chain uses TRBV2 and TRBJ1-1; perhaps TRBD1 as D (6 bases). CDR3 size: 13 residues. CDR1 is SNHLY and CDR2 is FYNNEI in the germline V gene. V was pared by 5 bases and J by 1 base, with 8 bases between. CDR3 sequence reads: CASSLQGNTEAFF. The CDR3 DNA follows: TGTGCCAGCAGTTTACAGGGGAACACTGAAGCTTTCTTT.

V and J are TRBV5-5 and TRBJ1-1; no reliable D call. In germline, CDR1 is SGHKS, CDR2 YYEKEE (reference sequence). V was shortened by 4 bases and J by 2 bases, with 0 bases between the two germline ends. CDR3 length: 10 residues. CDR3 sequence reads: CASSNTEAFF. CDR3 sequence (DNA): TGTGCCAGCAGCAACACTGAAGCTTTCTTT.

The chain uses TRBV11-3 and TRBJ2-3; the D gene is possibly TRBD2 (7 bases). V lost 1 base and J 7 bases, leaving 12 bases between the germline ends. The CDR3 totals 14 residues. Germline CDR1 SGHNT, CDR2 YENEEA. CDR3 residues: CASSLGRGGNTQYF. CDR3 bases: TGTGCCAGCAGCTTAGGCAGGGGAGGGAATACGCAGTATTTT.

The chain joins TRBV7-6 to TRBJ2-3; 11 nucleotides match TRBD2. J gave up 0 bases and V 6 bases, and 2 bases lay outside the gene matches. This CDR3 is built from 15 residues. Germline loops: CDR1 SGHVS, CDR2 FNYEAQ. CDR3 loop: CASRRTSGSTDTQYF. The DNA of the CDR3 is TGTGCCAGCAGGCGGACTAGCGGGAGCACAGATACGCAGTATTTT.

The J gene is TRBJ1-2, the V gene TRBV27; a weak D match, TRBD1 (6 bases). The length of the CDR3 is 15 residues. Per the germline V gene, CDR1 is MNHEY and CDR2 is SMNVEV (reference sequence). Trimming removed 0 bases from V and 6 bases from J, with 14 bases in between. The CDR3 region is CASSLSRGGADGYTF. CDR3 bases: TGTGCCAGCAGTTTATCGCGGGGGGGCGCGGATGGCTACACCTTC.

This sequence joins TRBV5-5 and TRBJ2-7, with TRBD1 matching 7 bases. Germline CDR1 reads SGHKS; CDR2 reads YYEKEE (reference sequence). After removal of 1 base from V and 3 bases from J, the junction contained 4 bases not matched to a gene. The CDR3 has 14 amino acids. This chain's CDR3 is CASSLIAGGYEQYF. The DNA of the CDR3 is TGTGCCAGCAGCTTGATCGCAGGGGGCTACGAGCAGTACTTC.

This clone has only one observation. The CDR3 sequence is CASSQRDSGTNTGELFF. CDR3 sequence (DNA): TGTGCCAGCAGCCAGCGAGATAGCGGGACGAACACCGGGGAGCTGTTTTTT. This chain uses TRBV3-1 (or the pseudogene TRBV3-2) with TRBJ2-2; 8 bases align to TRBD2. The CDR3 extends over 17 amino acids. The V and J ends lost 3 bases and 0 bases, in that order; junction bases with no gene match: 6. Per the germline V gene, CDR1 is LGHDT and CDR2 is YNNKEL (reference sequence).

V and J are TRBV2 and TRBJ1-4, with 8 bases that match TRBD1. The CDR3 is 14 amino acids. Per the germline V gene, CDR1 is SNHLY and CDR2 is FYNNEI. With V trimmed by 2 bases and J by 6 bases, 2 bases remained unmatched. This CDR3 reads CASSEQGAYEKLFF. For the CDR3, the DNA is TGTGCCAGCAGTGAACAGGGGGCTTATGAAAAACTGTTTTTT.

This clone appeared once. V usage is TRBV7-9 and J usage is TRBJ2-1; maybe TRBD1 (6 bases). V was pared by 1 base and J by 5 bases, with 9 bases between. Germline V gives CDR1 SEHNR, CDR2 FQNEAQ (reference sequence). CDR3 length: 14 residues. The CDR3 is CASSLGGPDNEQFF. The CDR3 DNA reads TGTGCCAGCAGCTTAGGGGGGCCGGACAATGAGCAGTTCTTC. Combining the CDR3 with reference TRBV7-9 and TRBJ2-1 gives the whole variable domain DTGVSQNPRHKITKRGQNVTFRCDPISEHNRLYWYRQTLGQGPEFLTYFQNEAQLEKSRLLSDRFSAERPKGSFSTLEIQRTEQGDSAMYLCASSLGGPDNEQFFGPGTRLTVL.

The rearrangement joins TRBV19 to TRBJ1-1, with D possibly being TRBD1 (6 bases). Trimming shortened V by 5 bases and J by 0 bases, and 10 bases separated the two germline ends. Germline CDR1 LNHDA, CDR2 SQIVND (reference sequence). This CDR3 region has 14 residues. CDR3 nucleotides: TGTGCCAGTAGTCGACAGGAGCTGAACACTGAAGCTTTCTTT. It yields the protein CASSRQELNTEAFF.

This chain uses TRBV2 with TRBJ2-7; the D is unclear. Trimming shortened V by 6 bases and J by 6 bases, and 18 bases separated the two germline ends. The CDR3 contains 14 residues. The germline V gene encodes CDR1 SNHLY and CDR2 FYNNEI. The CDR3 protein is CASSYTESGIEQYF. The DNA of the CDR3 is TGTGCCAGCAGCTACACGGAGAGTGGGATCGAGCAGTACTTC.